A single sample is the source of the 3 T cell receptor beta chains below, sequenced in a study of radiotherapy plus CTLA-4 blockade in lung cancer. The method was immunoSEQ multiplex PCR; TCRdb's version includes in-frame clones alone and lacks a portion of them. The profile shows 40,000 or so clones, just over 85% of them singletons. The sequences come from peripheral blood, collected from a patient treated with radiotherapy plus ipilimumab. The receptors originated from a human donor with non-small cell lung cancer whose response to radiotherapy plus ipilimumab could not be evaluated.

This chain connects TRBV5-1 to TRBJ2-6; 7 bases line up with TRBD1. With V trimmed by 4 bases and J by 2 bases, 6 bases remained unmatched. The CDR3 sequence is 16 residues long. Germline lookup yields CDR1 SGHRS and CDR2 YFSETQ. The CDR3 DNA reads as TGCGCCAGCAGCCCCCGACAGGGTGCTGGGGCCAACGTCCTGACTTTC. It yields the protein CASSPRQGAGANVLTF.

V gene TRBV4-3 combines with J gene TRBJ1-6; 7 bases line up with TRBD1. Germline CDR1 LGHNA, CDR2 YSLEER. The length of the CDR3 is 14 residues. With V trimmed by 3 bases and J by 7 bases, 3 bases remained unmatched. For the CDR3, the DNA is TGCGCCAGCAGCCAGACAGGGACCAATTCACCCCTCCACTTT. It codes for CASSQTGTNSPLHF.

V and J are TRBV9 and TRBJ2-3, with D perhaps matching TRBD2 (6 bases). The V gene's germline CDR1 is SGDLS and CDR2 YYNGEE. V was shortened by 4 bases and J by 2 bases, with 20 bases between the two germline ends. The CDR3 totals 17 residues. The CDR3 DNA is TGTGCCAGCAGCCCCCGGTTGGAGGGACCCGACACAGATACGCAGTATTTT. As protein: CASSPRLEGPDTDTQYF. The full variable domain, with the rest looked up from reference TRBV9 and TRBJ2-3, is DSGVTQTPKHLITATGQRVTLRCSPRSGDLSVYWYQQSLDQGLQFLIQYYNGEERAKGNILERFSAQQFPDLHSELNLSSLELGDSALYFCASSPRLEGPDTDTQYFGPGTRLTVL.